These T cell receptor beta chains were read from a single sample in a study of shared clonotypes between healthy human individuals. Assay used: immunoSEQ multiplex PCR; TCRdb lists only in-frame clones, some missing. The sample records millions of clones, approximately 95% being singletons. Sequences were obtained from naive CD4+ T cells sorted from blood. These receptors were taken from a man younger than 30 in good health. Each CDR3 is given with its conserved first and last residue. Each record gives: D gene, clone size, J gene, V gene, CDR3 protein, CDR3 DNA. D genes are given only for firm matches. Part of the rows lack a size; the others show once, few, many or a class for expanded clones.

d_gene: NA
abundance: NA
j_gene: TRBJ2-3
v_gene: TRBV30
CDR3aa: CAWSAGTQYF
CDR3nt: TGTGCCTGGAGCGCGGGTACGCAGTATTTT

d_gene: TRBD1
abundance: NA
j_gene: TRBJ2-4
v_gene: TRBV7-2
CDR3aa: CASSETGGVWNIQYF
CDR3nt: TGTGCCAGCAGCGAAACAGGGGGCGTCTGGAACATTCAGTACTTC

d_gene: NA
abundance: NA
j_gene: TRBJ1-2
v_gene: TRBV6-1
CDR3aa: CASNERGIGSGYTF
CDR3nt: TGTGCCAGCAACGAAAGGGGAATTGGGAGTGGCTACACCTTC

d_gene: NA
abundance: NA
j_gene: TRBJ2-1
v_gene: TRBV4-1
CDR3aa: CASSQPRERYNEQFF
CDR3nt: TGCGCCAGCAGCCAACCCAGGGAACGTTACAATGAGCAGTTCTTC

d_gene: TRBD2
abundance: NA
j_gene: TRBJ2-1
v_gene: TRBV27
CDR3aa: CASSKWGLDLNEQFF
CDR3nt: TGTGCCAGCAGCAAATGGGGACTAGATCTCAATGAGCAGTTCTTC

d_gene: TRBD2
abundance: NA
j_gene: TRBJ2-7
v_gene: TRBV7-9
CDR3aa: CASSFGGAYEQYF
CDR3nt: TGTGCCAGCAGCTTCGGGGGGGCCTACGAGCAGTACTTC

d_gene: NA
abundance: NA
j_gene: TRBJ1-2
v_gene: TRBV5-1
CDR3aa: CASSGDGGVSYGYTF
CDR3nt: TGCGCCAGCAGCGGCGATGGGGGAGTCTCCTACGGCTACACCTTC

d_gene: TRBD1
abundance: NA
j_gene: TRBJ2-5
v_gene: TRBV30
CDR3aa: CAWRVPDRGSETQYF
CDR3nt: TGTGCCTGGAGGGTACCGGACAGGGGATCTGAGACCCAGTACTTC

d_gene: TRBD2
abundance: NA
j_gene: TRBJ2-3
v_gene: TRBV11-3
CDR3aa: CASSFCLVGVGGLATDTQYF
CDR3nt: TGTGCCAGCAGCTTCTGTCTCGTTGGGGTTGGGGGACTAGCTACAGATACGCAGTATTTT

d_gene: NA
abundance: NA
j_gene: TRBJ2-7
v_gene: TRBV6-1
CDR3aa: CASSEMVGWEQYF
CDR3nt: TGTGCCAGCAGTGAAATGGTCGGGTGGGAGCAGTACTTC

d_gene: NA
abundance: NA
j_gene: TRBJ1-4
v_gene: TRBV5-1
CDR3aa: CASSLSGPNEKLFF
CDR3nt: TGCGCCAGCAGCTTGTCGGGACCGAATGAAAAACTGTTTTTT

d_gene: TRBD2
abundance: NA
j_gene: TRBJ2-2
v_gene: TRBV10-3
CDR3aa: CAISAGLAGGYTGELFF
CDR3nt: TGTGCCATCAGTGCCGGGTTGGCGGGAGGGTACACCGGGGAGCTGTTTTTT

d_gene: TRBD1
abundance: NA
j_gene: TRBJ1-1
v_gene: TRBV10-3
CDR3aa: CAISEGQGAEAFF
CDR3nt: TGTGCCATCAGTGAGGGACAGGGGGCTGAAGCTTTCTTT

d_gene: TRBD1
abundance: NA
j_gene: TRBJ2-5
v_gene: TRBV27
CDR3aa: CASSWGKDRAQETQYF
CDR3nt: TGTGCCAGCAGTTGGGGGAAGGACAGGGCGCAAGAGACCCAGTACTTC

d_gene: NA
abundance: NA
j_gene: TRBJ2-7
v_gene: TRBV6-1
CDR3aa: CASSDRGSNSYEQYF
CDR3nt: TGTGCCAGCAGCGATCGTGGATCCAACTCCTACGAGCAGTACTTC

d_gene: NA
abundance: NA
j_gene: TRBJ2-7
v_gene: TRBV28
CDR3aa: CASRGGGYSYEQYF
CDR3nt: TGTGCCAGCAGGGGTGGCGGATACTCCTACGAGCAGTACTTC

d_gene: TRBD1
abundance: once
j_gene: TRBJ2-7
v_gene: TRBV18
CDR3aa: CASSPVQGAGEQYF
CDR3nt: TGTGCCAGCTCACCAGTACAGGGGGCGGGCGAGCAGTACTTC

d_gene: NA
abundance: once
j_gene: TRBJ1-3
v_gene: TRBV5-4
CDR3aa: CASGQGNTIYF
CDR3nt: TGTGCCAGCGGACAGGGAAACACCATATATTTT

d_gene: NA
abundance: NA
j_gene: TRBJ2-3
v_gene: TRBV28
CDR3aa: CASSFRGPGGADTQYF
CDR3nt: TGTGCCAGCAGTTTCCGCGGACCTGGCGGGGCGGATACGCAGTATTTT

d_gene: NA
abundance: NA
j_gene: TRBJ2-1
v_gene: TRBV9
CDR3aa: CASSGIPSYYNEQFF
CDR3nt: TGTGCCAGCAGCGGTATCCCCTCCTATTACAATGAGCAGTTCTTC

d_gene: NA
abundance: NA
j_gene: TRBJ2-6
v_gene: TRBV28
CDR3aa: CASTSPGAGANVLTF
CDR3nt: TGTGCCAGCACCTCTCCGGGGGCAGGGGCCAACGTCCTGACTTTC

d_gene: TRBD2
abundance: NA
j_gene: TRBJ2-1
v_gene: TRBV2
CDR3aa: CASRMGGLYNEQFF
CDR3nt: TGTGCCAGCAGGATGGGGGGACTATACAATGAGCAGTTCTTC

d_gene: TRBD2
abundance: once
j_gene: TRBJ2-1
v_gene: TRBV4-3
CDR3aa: CASSRLQAGVGNEQFF
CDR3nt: TGCGCCAGCAGCCGCTTGCAAGCGGGAGTAGGCAATGAGCAGTTCTTC

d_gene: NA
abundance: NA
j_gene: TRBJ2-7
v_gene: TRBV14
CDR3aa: CASSQEPPSPSAPYEQYF
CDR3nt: TGTGCCAGCAGCCAAGAGCCCCCTTCGCCAAGTGCACCCTACGAGCAGTACTTC

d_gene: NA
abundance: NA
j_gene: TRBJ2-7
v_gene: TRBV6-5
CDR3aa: CASSGQRSSYEQYF
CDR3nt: TGTGCCAGCAGTGGACAGAGGAGCTCCTACGAGCAGTACTTC

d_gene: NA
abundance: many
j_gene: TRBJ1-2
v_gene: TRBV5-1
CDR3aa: CASSPDRLIESYTF
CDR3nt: TGCGCCAGCAGCCCCGACAGGCTTATTGAAAGCTACACCTTC

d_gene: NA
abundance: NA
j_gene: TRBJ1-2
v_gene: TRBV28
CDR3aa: CASSPPGWYGYTF
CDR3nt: TGTGCCAGCAGTCCCCCAGGGTGGTATGGCTACACCTTC

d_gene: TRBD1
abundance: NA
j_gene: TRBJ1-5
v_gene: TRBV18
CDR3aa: CASSRAGEGAWSQHF
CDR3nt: TGTGCCAGCTCACGCGCGGGGGAGGGGGCCTGGTCCCAGCATTTT

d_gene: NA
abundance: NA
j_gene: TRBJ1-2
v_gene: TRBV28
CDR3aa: CASSRIQGYGYTF
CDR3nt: TGTGCCAGCAGTCGGATACAGGGCTATGGCTACACCTTC

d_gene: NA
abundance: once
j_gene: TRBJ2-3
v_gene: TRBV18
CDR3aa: CASSRQDTDTQYF
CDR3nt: TGTGCCAGCTCTCGACAGGACACAGATACGCAGTATTTT

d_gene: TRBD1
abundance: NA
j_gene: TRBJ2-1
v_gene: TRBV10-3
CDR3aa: CATNRDRAPHEQFF
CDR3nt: TGTGCCACGAACCGGGACAGGGCTCCCCATGAGCAGTTCTTC

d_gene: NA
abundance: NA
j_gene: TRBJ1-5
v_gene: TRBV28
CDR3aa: CAGSPWGNNQPQHF
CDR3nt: TGTGCCGGATCACCTTGGGGAAACAATCAGCCCCAGCATTTT

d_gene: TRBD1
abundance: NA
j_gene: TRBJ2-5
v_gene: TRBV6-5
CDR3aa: CASSYFSTGFMTQYF
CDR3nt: TGTGCCAGCAGTTACTTTTCGACAGGGTTTATGACCCAGTACTTC

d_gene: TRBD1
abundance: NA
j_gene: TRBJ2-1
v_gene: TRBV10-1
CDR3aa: CASSQGGTGAQRQFF
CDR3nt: TGCGCCAGCAGTCAAGGCGGGACAGGGGCGCAGAGGCAGTTCTTC

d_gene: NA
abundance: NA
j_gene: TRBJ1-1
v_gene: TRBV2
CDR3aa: CASRGSGSPNTEAFF
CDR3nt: TGTGCCAGCAGAGGGTCTGGCAGCCCGAACACTGAAGCTTTCTTT

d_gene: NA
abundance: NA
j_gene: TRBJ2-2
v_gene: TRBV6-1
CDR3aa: CASSDPTRAASGELFF
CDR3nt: TGTGCCAGCAGTGATCCGACTCGGGCGGCGTCCGGGGAGCTGTTTTTT

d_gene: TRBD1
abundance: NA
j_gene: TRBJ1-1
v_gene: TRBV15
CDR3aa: CATSSDTGGNTEAFF
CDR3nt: TGTGCCACCAGCAGCGACACAGGGGGCAACACTGAAGCTTTCTTT

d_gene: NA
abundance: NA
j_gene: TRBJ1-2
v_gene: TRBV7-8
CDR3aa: CASSKRGGIYGYTF
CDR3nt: TGTGCCAGCAGCAAAAGGGGCGGAATCTATGGCTACACCTTC

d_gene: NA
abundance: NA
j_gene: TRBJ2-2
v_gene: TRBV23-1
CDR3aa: CASSQSEANTGELFF
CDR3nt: TGCGCCAGCAGTCAATCGGAGGCGAACACCGGGGAGCTGTTTTTT

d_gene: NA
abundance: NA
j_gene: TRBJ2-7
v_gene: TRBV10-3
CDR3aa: CAISESVASSYEQYF
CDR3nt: TGTGCCATCAGTGAGTCGGTCGCTAGCTCCTACGAGCAGTACTTC

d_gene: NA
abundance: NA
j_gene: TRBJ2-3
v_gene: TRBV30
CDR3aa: CAWSLGAGGAGTDTQYF
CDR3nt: TGTGCCTGGAGCCTAGGGGCTGGGGGGGCCGGCACAGATACGCAGTATTTT

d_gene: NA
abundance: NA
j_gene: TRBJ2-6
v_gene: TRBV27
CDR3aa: CASSLLLGSGANVLTF
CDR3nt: TGTGCCAGCAGTCTCTTATTGGGCTCTGGGGCCAACGTCCTGACTTTC

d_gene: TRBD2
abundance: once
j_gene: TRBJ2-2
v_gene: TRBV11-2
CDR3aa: CASSSLRGGKNTGELFF
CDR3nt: TGTGCCAGCAGCTCACTCCGCGGGGGGAAGAACACCGGGGAGCTGTTTTTT

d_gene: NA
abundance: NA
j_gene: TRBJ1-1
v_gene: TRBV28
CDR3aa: CASEQAANTEAFF
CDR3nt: TGTGCCAGCGAACAGGCCGCGAACACTGAAGCTTTCTTT

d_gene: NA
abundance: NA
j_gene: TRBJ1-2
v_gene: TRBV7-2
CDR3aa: CASSPRDVRNYGYTF
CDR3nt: TGTGCCAGCAGCCCACGGGACGTCCGCAACTATGGCTACACCTTC

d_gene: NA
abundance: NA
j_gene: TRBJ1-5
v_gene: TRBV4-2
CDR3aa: CASSQEEGRNQPQHF
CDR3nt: TGTGCCAGCAGCCAAGAGGAAGGGCGCAATCAGCCCCAGCATTTT

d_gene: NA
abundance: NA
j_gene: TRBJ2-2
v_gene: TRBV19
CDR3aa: CASSPGQWAGELFF
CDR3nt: TGTGCCAGTAGTCCTGGACAATGGGCCGGGGAGCTGTTTTTT

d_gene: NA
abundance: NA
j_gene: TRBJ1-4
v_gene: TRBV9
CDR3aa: CASSVGAVNEKLFF
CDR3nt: TGTGCCAGCAGCGTAGGGGCAGTTAATGAAAAACTGTTTTTT

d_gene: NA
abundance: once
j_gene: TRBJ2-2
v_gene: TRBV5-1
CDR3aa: CASSFGGVTGELFF
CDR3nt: TGCGCCAGCAGCTTCGGGGGAGTCACCGGGGAGCTGTTTTTT

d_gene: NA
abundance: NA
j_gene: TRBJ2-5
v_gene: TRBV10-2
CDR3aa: CASRASVYQETQYF
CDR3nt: TGCGCCAGCAGGGCTAGCGTCTACCAAGAGACCCAGTACTTC

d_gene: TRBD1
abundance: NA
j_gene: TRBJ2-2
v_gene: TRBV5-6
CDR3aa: CASSLTGGADTGELFF
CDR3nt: TGTGCCAGCAGCTTAACAGGGGGCGCGGACACCGGGGAGCTGTTTTTT

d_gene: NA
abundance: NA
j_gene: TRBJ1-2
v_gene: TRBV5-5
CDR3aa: CASSLVGERGYTF
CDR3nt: TGTGCCAGCAGCTTGGTGGGGGAGCGAGGCTACACCTTC

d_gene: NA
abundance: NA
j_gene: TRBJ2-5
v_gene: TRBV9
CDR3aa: CASSVGGSLNQETQYF
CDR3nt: TGTGCCAGCAGCGTAGGAGGCAGTCTAAACCAAGAGACCCAGTACTTC

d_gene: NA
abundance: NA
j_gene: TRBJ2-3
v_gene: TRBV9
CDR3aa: CASSEVQVRTDTQYF
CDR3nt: TGTGCCAGCAGCGAGGTACAGGTTAGGACAGATACGCAGTATTTT

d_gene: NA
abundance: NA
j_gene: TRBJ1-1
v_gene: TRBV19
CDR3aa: CASSIKVNTEAFF
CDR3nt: TGTGCCAGTAGTATTAAGGTGAACACTGAAGCTTTCTTT

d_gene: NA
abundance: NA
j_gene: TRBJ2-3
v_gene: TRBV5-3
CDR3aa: CARSLGPARSTDTQYF
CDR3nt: TGTGCCAGAAGCTTGGGGCCTGCCCGCAGCACAGATACGCAGTATTTT

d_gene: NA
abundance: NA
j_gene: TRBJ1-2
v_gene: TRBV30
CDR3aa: CAWSRGGAQGGYTF
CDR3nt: TGTGCCTGGAGCCGAGGGGGGGCCCAAGGTGGCTACACCTTC

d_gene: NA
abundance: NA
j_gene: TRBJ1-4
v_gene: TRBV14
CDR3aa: CASSLDGEKLFF
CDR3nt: TGTGCCAGCTCCCTCGACGGTGAAAAACTGTTTTTT